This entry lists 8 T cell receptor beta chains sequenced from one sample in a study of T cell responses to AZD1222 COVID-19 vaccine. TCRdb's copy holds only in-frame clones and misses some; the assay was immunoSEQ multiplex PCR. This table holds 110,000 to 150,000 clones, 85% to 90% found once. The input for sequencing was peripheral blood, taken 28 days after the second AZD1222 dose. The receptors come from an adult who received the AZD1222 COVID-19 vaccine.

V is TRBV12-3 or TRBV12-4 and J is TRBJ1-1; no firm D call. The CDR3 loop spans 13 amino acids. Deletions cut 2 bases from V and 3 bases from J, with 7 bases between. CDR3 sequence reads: CASSLIGDTEAFF. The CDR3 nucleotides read TGTGCCAGCAGTTTAATCGGTGACACTGAAGCTTTCTTT.

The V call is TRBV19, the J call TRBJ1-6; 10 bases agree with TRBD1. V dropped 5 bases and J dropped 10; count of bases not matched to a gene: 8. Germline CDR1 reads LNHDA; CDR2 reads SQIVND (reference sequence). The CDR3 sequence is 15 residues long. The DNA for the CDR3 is TGTGCCAGTAGTGGGACAGGGGTAGTCTCATCACCCCTCCACTTT. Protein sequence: CASSGTGVVSSPLHF.

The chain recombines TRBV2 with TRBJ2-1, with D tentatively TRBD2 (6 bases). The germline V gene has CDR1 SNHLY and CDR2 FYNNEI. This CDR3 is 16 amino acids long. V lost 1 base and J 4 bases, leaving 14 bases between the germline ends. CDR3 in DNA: TGTGCCAGCAGTGAAGTCCGACTAGTCAAATACAATGAGCAGTTCTTC. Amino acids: CASSEVRLVKYNEQFF.

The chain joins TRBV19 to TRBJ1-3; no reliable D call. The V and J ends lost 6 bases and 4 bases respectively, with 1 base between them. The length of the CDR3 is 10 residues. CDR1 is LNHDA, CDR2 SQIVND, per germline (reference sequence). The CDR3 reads CASRGNTIYF. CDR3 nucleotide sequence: TGTGCCAGTAGGGGAAACACCATATATTTT. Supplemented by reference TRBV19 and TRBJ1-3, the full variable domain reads DGGITQSPKYLFRKEGQNVTLSCEQNLNHDAMYWYRQDPGQGLRLIYYSQIVNDFQKGDIAEGYSVSREKKESFPLTVTSAQKNPTAFYLCASRGNTIYFGEGSWLTVV.

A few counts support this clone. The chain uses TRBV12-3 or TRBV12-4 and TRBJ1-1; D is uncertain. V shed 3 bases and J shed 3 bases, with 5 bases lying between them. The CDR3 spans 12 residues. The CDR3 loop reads CASSLSYTEAFF. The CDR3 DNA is TGTGCCAGCAGTTTGTCCTACACTGAAGCTTTCTTT.

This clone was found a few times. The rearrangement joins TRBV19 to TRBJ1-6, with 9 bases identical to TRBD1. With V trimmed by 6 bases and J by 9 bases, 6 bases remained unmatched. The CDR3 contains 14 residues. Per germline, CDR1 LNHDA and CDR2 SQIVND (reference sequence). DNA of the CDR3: TGTGCCAGTAGCGTCACAGGGGGCGGTTCACCCCTCCACTTT. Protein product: CASSVTGGGSPLHF. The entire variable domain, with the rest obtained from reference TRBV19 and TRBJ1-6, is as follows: DGGITQSPKYLFRKEGQNVTLSCEQNLNHDAMYWYRQDPGQGLRLIYYSQIVNDFQKGDIAEGYSVSREKKESFPLTVTSAQKNPTAFYLCASSVTGGGSPLHFGNGTRLTVT.

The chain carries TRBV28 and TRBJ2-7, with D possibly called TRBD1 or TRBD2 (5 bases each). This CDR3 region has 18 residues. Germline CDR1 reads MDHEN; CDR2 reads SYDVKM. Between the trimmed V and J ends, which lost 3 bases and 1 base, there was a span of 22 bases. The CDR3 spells CASSFALHVGELSYEQYF. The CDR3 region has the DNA TGTGCCAGCAGTTTTGCCCTTCATGTGGGGGAACTATCCTACGAGCAGTACTTC.

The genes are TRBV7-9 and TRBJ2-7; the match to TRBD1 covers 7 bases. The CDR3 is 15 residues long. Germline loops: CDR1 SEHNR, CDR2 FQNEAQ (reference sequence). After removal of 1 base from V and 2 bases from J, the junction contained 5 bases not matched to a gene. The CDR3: CASSLGTGNTYEQYF. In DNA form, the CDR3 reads TGTGCCAGCAGCTTAGGGACAGGTAATACCTACGAGCAGTACTTC.